This TCR beta chain was recorded in a study of cytomegalovirus exposure and HLA in healthy donors. Across the whole study: In an early release, HLA-typed donors contributed 77 million or so unique TCR sequences.

Researchers ran the PCR with 60 Vbeta and 13 Jbeta primers. Sequencing was performed with immunoSEQ multiplex PCR; in TCRdb, only in-frame clones are kept and a portion is missing. The repertoire holds roughly 170,000 clones, with roughly 78% as singletons. Whole-study findings and limits: Relative to equally common others, HLA-associated TCR beta chains showed greater clonal expansion in a later analysis.

A remark on this clone: Its specificity is not known.

CDR1 SGHRS and CDR2 YFSETQ come from the germline V gene. V lost 0 bases to trimming and J lost 6 bases; unmatched junction nucleotides: 6. This CDR3 contains 16 residues. This receptor was obtained from a boy aged 10-17 years in good health and CMV-seronegative. The gene calls are TRBV5-1 and TRBJ1-6; 7 positions match TRBD1. Material: PBMCs. This chain's CDR3 is CASSLDTGQFNSPLHF. CDR3 DNA: TGCGCCAGCAGCTTGGACACGGGACAGTTTAATTCACCCCTCCACTTT.